This entry lists 27 T cell receptor beta chains sequenced from one sample in a study of shared clonotypes between healthy human individuals. The repertoire was sequenced with immunoSEQ multiplex PCR; TCRdb's copy has only in-frame clones and lacks some. The profile shows under 200,000 clones, over 85% of them singletons. The sequencing input was naive CD4+ T cells sorted from blood. Subset reported: CD45RA+ positively selected. The receptors shown here come from a woman aged 30 to 39 in good health.

This clone was counted only a few times. The chain has TRBV11-2 and TRBJ1-2; 8 bases match TRBD1. J lost 7 bases, V lost 5 bases, and 9 bases had no gene match. Germline V gene lookup returns CDR1 SGHAT and CDR2 FQNNGV. This CDR3 has 14 residues. The CDR3 here is CASSADRDRSGYTF. CDR3 DNA sequence: TGTGCCAGCAGCGCAGACCGGGACAGGTCTGGCTACACCTTC.

The rearrangement links TRBV28 to TRBJ1-2, with TRBD1 matching 8 bases. Germline CDR1 reads MDHEN; CDR2 reads SYDVKM. Trimming took 2 bases from V and 8 from J; bases not matched to a gene: 10. The CDR3 sequence is 15 residues long. The CDR3 sequence: CASSLHPGQGAGYTF. The CDR3 DNA is TGTGCCAGCAGTTTACACCCTGGACAGGGTGCGGGCTACACCTTC.

Remarks on this clone: The sample contains more than one DNA sequence encoding this CDR3. V is TRBV19 and J is TRBJ1-3, with D possibly matching TRBD1 (6 bases). The V end was cut by 7 bases, the J end by 2 bases, with 12 bases between. Germline CDR1 LNHDA, CDR2 SQIVND (reference sequence). The CDR3 consists of 14 residues. CDR3 coding DNA: TGTGCCAGTACCCCCGGGACAACTGGAAACACCATATATTTT. Residues: CASTPGTTGNTIYF.

This sequence joins TRBV7-9 and TRBJ2-1, with TRBD2 identical over 8 bases. The CDR3 runs 15 residues. After removal of 5 bases from V and 2 bases from J, the junction contained 5 bases not matched to a gene. The germline V gene has CDR1 SEHNR and CDR2 FQNEAQ (reference sequence). CDR3 sequence: CASSPRGLAYNEQFF. DNA of the CDR3: TGTGCCAGCAGCCCTCGGGGACTAGCCTACAATGAGCAGTTCTTC.

The chain carries TRBV6-5 and TRBJ2-2; no definite D call. Germline V gives CDR1 MNHEY, CDR2 SVGAGI. This CDR3 is 14 amino acids long. The V and J ends lost 5 bases and 2 bases respectively, with 9 bases between them. CDR3 DNA sequence: TGTGCCAGCAGTGCCCAGTTTAACACCGGGGAGCTGTTTTTT. It specifies CASSAQFNTGELFF.

The CDR3 spells CASSSGQGALVYTF. CDR3 coding DNA: TGTGCCAGCAGCTCGGGACAGGGGGCGTTAGTCTACACCTTC. The chain employs TRBV7-2 and TRBJ1-2, with 12 bases that match TRBD1. V was clipped by 4 bases and J by 10 bases; unmatched bases: 7. This CDR3 contains 14 residues. Germline values: CDR1 SGHTA, CDR2 FQGNSA.

In DNA form, the CDR3 reads TGTGCCAGCAGCGCACGACTGGAAGCCTACGAGCAGTACTTC. Translating it yields CASSARLEAYEQYF. The chain couples TRBV11-2 to TRBJ2-5, with no clear D. The DNA end favors TRBJ2-7, so the J call may be wrong. From germline, CDR1 is SGHAT and CDR2 FQNNGV. This CDR3 spans 14 amino acids.

The V call is TRBV6-1, the J call TRBJ2-3, with TRBD1 matching over 8 bases. This CDR3 spans 15 amino acids. Germline trimming cut 6 bases from V and 4 bases from J; bases unmatched to any gene: 9. Germline V CDR1 and CDR2: MNHNS, SASEGT. The CDR3: CASRTWTGLPDTQYF. DNA of the CDR3: TGTGCCAGCAGGACGTGGACAGGGCTCCCAGATACGCAGTATTTT.

This chain connects TRBV2 to TRBJ1-1; TRBD1 aligns across 7 bases. V lost 2 bases, J lost 8 bases, and 11 bases stayed unmatched. The CDR3 totals 15 residues. CDR1 SNHLY and CDR2 FYNNEI come from the germline V gene. CDR3 sequence (DNA): TGTGCCAGCAGTGAATTCGGAGGGGGCTTCGCCGAAGCTTTCTTT. Translated: CASSEFGGGFAEAFF.

The rearrangement links TRBV27 to TRBJ1-4, with 7 bases fitting TRBD1. Trimming removed 6 bases from V and 3 bases from J; junction bases left unmatched: 7. Germline V gives CDR1 MNHEY, CDR2 SMNVEV (reference sequence). This CDR3 is built from 15 residues. This chain's CDR3 is CASREEGAANEKLFF. CDR3 sequence (DNA): TGTGCCAGCAGGGAGGAGGGGGCGGCTAATGAAAAACTGTTTTTT.

The chain employs TRBV5-1 and TRBJ2-7, with D maybe TRBD1 (6 bases). The V gene's germline CDR1 is SGHRS and CDR2 YFSETQ. The CDR3 runs 13 residues. The germline V and J ends were trimmed by 0 bases and 9 bases, with 13 bases remaining between them. CDR3 protein: CASSLDGQPAQYF. CDR3 nucleotide sequence: TGCGCCAGCAGCTTGGATGGACAGCCAGCGCAGTACTTC.

The chain has TRBV7-2 and TRBJ2-7; TRBD2 is a possible D gene (6 bases). Trimming took off 2 bases at V and 5 bases at J, with 25 bases between the two ends. In germline, CDR1 is SGHTA, CDR2 FQGNSA. CDR3 length equals 18 residues. The CDR3 loop is CASSLITSRGPLDNEQYF. DNA of the CDR3: TGTGCCAGCAGCTTAATCACTAGCCGGGGACCCCTCGACAACGAGCAGTACTTC.

The chain employs TRBV4-1 and TRBJ1-2, with D tentatively TRBD1 (5 bases). V was cut by 8 bases and J by 4 bases, with 14 bases left in between. The germline V gene has CDR1 MGHRA and CDR2 YSYEKL. The CDR3 extends over 13 amino acids. The CDR3 loop is CASHGTDRYGYTF. DNA for the CDR3: TGCGCCAGCCATGGGACGGATCGCTATGGCTACACCTTC.

This clone has a single count. The J gene is TRBJ1-1, the V gene TRBV29-1; D unclear. With 0 bases removed from V and 0 bases from J, the gap between germline ends came to 8 bases. The CDR3 contains 14 residues. Germline V gives CDR1 SQVTM, CDR2 ANQGSEA. Here the CDR3 reads CSVEENLMNTEAFF. The CDR3 region has the DNA TGCAGCGTTGAAGAGAACCTGATGAACACTGAAGCTTTCTTT.

The chain joins TRBV11-2 to TRBJ1-4, with 10 bases identical to TRBD1. The CDR3 extends over 15 amino acids. V dropped 8 bases and J dropped 7; count of bases not matched to a gene: 10. Germline CDR1 SGHAT, CDR2 FQNNGV. The CDR3 DNA follows: TGTGCCAGCCCCTTCTCGGGACAGGGGTGTGAAAAACTGTTTTTT. Translated: CASPFSGQGCEKLFF.

V gene TRBV18 combines with J gene TRBJ2-3, with D perhaps TRBD1 (5 bases). The CDR3 is 15 amino acids. From germline, CDR1 is KGHSH and CDR2 LQKENI. Trimming stripped 0 bases from V and 0 bases from J, with 7 bases between. Here the CDR3 DNA reads TGTGCCAGCTCACCACCGGGGCAAAGCACAGATACGCAGTATTTT. Amino acids: CASSPPGQSTDTQYF.

The chain joins TRBV10-3 to TRBJ2-7, with D uncertain. Germline V lookup: CDR1 ENHRY, CDR2 SYGVKD. Trimming took 7 bases from V and 1 from J, leaving 14 bases between them. This CDR3 is built from 14 residues. Written as DNA, the CDR3 is TGTGCCATCATGAGTGGAAGGGAATCCTACGAGCAGTACTTC. Amino acids: CAIMSGRESYEQYF.

The chain combines TRBV5-4 with TRBJ2-5; 11 nucleotides agree with TRBD2. CDR1 is SGHNT, CDR2 YYREEE, per germline (reference sequence). The CDR3 is 15 amino acids. V trimming: 3 bases; J trimming: 4 bases; junction bases outside the gene matches: 5. CDR3 residues: CASSYLTSGVETQYF. CDR3 coding DNA: TGTGCCAGCAGCTACCTGACTAGCGGGGTAGAGACCCAGTACTTC.

CDR3 bases: TGCAGCGTTGCACCGGACGGATCTAATGAAAAACTGTTTTTT. This sequence encodes CSVAPDGSNEKLFF. The chain is built from TRBV29-1 and TRBJ1-4; D uncertain. V was trimmed by 4 bases and J by 3 bases, leaving 12 bases between them. CDR1 SQVTM and CDR2 ANQGSEA come from the germline V gene. The CDR3 is made up of 14 amino acids.

The V and J genes are TRBV11-3 and TRBJ1-4, with D tentatively TRBD1 (5 bases). V was pared by 0 bases and J by 12 bases, with 14 bases between. CDR3 length equals 14 residues. CDR1 and CDR2 from the germline V gene are SGHNT and YENEEA. CDR3 DNA sequence: TGTGCCAGCAGCTTAGAGGTTCTAGGGGCCGAACTGTTTTTT. Translated: CASSLEVLGAELFF. Combining the CDR3 with reference TRBV11-3 and TRBJ1-4 gives the whole variable domain EAGVVQSPRYKIIEKKQPVAFWCNPISGHNTLYWYLQNLGQGPELLIRYENEEAVDDSQLPKDRFSAERLKGVDSTLKIQPAELGDSAVYLCASSLEVLGAELFFGSGTQLSVL.

The chain links TRBV6-1 to TRBJ2-7, with unresolved D. The CDR3 runs to 12 residues. The germline gives CDR1 MNHNS, CDR2 SASEGT. With 4 bases removed from V and 0 bases from J, the gap between germline ends came to 4 bases. The DNA of the CDR3 is TGTGCCAGCAGTGGCTACTCCTACGAGCAGTACTTC. It is translated as CASSGYSYEQYF.

The chain combines TRBV10-3 with TRBJ2-7, with a possible D match to TRBD1 (7 bases). CDR3 length equals 14 residues. Trimming removed 7 bases from V and 6 bases from J, with 19 bases in between. Germline loops: CDR1 ENHRY, CDR2 SYGVKD. The CDR3 coding sequence is TGTGCCATCAAGGGCGGGACAGATCCCTCCGAGCAGTACTTC. Translated: CAIKGGTDPSEQYF.

This chain uses TRBV4-2 with TRBJ1-2; 7 nucleotides line up with TRBD1. This CDR3 has 15 amino acids. Germline CDR1 LGHNA, CDR2 YNFKEQ. The J segment lost 5 bases and the V segment lost 1 base, leaving 7 bases of the junction unmatched. DNA for the CDR3: TGTGCCAGCAGCCAAGCCGAGGGGGCCTTTTATGGCTACACCTTC. Its translation is CASSQAEGAFYGYTF.

This chain uses TRBV19 with TRBJ2-7; 7 bases fit TRBD1. Germline V gene sequence: CDR1 LNHDA, CDR2 SQIVND (reference sequence). The CDR3 covers 15 residues. V shed 4 bases and J 3 bases; nucleotides not matched to a gene: 9. Here the CDR3 reads CASSTRQGLFYEQYF. The CDR3 region has the DNA TGTGCCAGTAGTACCAGACAGGGTTTATTCTACGAGCAGTACTTC.

The V call is TRBV28, the J call TRBJ2-7; D possibly uses TRBD1 or TRBD2 (6 bases each). V lost 5 bases and J lost 3, with 14 bases in between. The CDR3 length is 14 residues. Germline CDR1 and CDR2: MDHEN and SYDVKM. CDR3 sequence: CASSRGASIYEQYF. Written as DNA, the CDR3 is TGTGCCAGCAGTAGGGGGGCTTCAATCTACGAGCAGTACTTC.

The chain combines TRBV4-1 with TRBJ2-7; 7 bases match TRBD2. The trim removed 0 bases at V and 1 base at J, leaving 3 bases unmatched. Germline V CDR1 and CDR2: MGHRA, YSYEKL. The CDR3 spans 15 residues. The CDR3 region is CASSQEGGGSYEQYF. The CDR3 DNA sequence: TGCGCCAGCAGCCAAGAGGGCGGGGGATCCTACGAGCAGTACTTC.

V and J are TRBV5-1 and TRBJ1-6; D not certain. The ends were cut back, 4 bases at V and 9 bases at J, with 14 bases in the middle. Germline lookup yields CDR1 SGHRS and CDR2 YFSETQ. The length of the CDR3 is 14 residues. CDR3 loop: CASSGGEGASPLHF. In DNA form, the CDR3 reads TGCGCCAGCAGCGGCGGTGAGGGTGCTTCACCCCTCCACTTT.